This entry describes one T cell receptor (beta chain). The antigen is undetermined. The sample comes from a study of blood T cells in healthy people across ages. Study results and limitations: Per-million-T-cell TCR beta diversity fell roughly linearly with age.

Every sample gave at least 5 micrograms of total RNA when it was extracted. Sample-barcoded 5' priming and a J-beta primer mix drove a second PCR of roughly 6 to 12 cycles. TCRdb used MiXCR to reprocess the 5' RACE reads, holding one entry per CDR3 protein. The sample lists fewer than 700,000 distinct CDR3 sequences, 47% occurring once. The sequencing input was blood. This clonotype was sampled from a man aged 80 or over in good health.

The CDR3 protein is CASSPQGGGVYEQYF. CDR3 bases: TGTGCCAGCAGCCCACAGGGCGGGGGCGTCTACGAGCAGTACTTC. The V call is TRBV7-3, the J call TRBJ2-7; D is perhaps TRBD2 (7 bases). Trimming took 5 bases from V and 3 from J, leaving 17 bases between them. The CDR3 covers 15 residues. Germline CDR1 and CDR2: SGHTA and FQGTGA.